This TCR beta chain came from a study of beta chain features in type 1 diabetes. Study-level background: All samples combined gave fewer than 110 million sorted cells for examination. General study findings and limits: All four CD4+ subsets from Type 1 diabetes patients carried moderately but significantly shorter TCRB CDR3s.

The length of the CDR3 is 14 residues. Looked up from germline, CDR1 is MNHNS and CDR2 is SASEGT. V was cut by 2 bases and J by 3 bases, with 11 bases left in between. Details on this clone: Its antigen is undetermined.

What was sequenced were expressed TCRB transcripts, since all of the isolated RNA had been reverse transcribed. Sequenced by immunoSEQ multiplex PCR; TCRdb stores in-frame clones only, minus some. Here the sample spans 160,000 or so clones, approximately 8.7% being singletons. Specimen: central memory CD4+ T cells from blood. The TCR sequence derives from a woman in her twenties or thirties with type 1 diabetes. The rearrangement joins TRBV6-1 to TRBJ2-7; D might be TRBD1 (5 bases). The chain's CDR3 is CASSELTGYYEQYF. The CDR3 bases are TGTGCCAGCAGTGAATTAACAGGTTACTACGAGCAGTACTTC.